The 10 T cell receptor beta chains presented below share a single source sample, sequenced in a study of T cell changes during pregnancy in multiple sclerosis. Produced via immunoSEQ multiplex PCR; TCRdb's table is partial and in-frame only. The sample records about 70,000 clones, around 94% being singletons. Sequenced material: peripheral blood, taken in the third trimester of pregnancy. Every receptor here comes from a female donor with multiple sclerosis, enrolled in a pregnancy study.

This chain uses TRBV15 with TRBJ1-3; D remains unclear. Trimming shortened V by 0 bases and J by 0 bases, and 9 bases separated the two germline ends. Germline values: CDR1 LNHNV, CDR2 YYDKDF (reference sequence). This CDR3 is built from 16 residues. The DNA of the CDR3 is TGTGCCACCAGCAGAGAAGACGGGTACTCTGGAAACACCATATATTTT. This sequence encodes CATSREDGYSGNTIYF. The variable domain in full, completed from reference TRBV15 and TRBJ1-3, reads DAMVIQNPRYQVTQFGKPVTLSCSQTLNHNVMYWYQQKSSQAPKLLFHYYDKDFNNEADTPDNFQSRRPNTSFCFLDIRSPGLGDTAMYLCATSREDGYSGNTIYFGEGSWLTVV.

V and J are TRBV5-4 and TRBJ2-7; possible D gene TRBD1, 6 bases. V was shortened by 4 bases and J by 3 bases, with 17 bases between the two germline ends. CDR1 is SGHNT and CDR2 is YYREEE in the germline V gene (reference sequence). The CDR3 contains 15 residues. CDR3 nucleotides: TGTGCCAGCAGCACCACACAGGGTAAAGTCTACGAGCAGTACTTC. Its translation: CASSTTQGKVYEQYF.

The CDR3 bases are TGCAGCGTTGAAATGGACAGAGCCTACGAGCAGTACTTC. It encodes CSVEMDRAYEQYF. The chain couples TRBV29-1 to TRBJ2-7; possibly TRBD1 for D (6 bases). The CDR3 contains 13 residues. Between the trimmed V and J ends, which lost 2 bases and 2 bases, there was a span of 10 bases. The germline gives CDR1 SQVTM, CDR2 ANQGSEA.

V gene TRBV9 combines with J gene TRBJ2-7; the match to TRBD1 covers 10 bases. CDR3 length: 17 amino acids. J was trimmed by 0 bases and V by 2 bases; bases with no gene match: 8. CDR1 and CDR2 from the germline V gene are SGDLS and YYNGEE. The CDR3 sequence: CASSVSGTGASSYEQYF. The CDR3, as DNA: TGTGCCAGCAGCGTTTCCGGGACAGGGGCTAGCTCCTACGAGCAGTACTTC.

The chain carries TRBV4-3 and TRBJ1-4, with 7 bases lining up with TRBD1. Germline-derived CDR1 and CDR2 are LGHNA and YSLEER. The CDR3 totals 18 residues. With V trimmed by 1 base and J by 5 bases, 13 bases remained unmatched. The CDR3 here is CASSQGIGATGRNEKLFF. DNA for the CDR3: TGCGCCAGCAGCCAAGGGATAGGGGCGACAGGGAGGAATGAAAAACTGTTTTTT.

The chain has TRBV7-6 and TRBJ2-2; 9 bases are shared with TRBD2. The CDR3 spans 15 residues. V shed 5 bases, J shed 6 bases, and the junction held 7 bases outside the gene matches. Germline V lookup: CDR1 SGHVS, CDR2 FNYEAQ. CDR3 sequence (DNA): TGTGCCAGCAGCGCCGGTAGCGGGGGTTCCGGGGAGCTGTTTTTT. Amino acid sequence: CASSAGSGGSGELFF. The complete variable domain, with remaining parts taken from reference TRBV7-6 and TRBJ2-2, reads GAGVSQSPRYKVTKRGQDVALRCDPISGHVSLYWYRQALGQGPEFLTYFNYEAQQDKSGLPNDRFSAERPEGSISTLTIQRTEQRDSAMYRCASSAGSGGSGELFFGEGSRLTVL.

The rearrangement uses TRBV7-2 and TRBJ2-1, with TRBD2 identical over 9 bases. Germline V gene data show CDR1 as SGHTA and CDR2 as FQGNSA. Losses at the gene ends were 5 bases for V and 2 bases for J; bases not matched to a gene: 7. This CDR3 has 16 amino acids. The DNA of the CDR3 is TGTGCCAGCAGCCAAGTAGCGGGGGTTACCTACAATGAGCAGTTCTTC. The encoded protein is CASSQVAGVTYNEQFF.

The V call is TRBV9, the J call TRBJ2-6; possibly TRBD1 for D (7 bases). The CDR3 totals 15 residues. V lost 5 bases, J lost 3 bases, and 12 bases lay in between. Germline V gene sequence: CDR1 SGDLS, CDR2 YYNGEE. The CDR3 loop is CASSQGGNGANVLTF. Written as DNA, the CDR3 is TGTGCCAGCAGTCAGGGGGGAAATGGGGCCAACGTCCTGACTTTC.

Comments on this clone: The junction departs from germline at one end; a sequencing error may be responsible. CDR3 sequence (DNA): TGTGCTAGCAGCTCGGGGGGTCCCGCCAATGAGCAGTTCTTC. As protein: CASSSGGPANEQFF. This chain connects TRBV7-7 to TRBJ2-1; 7 nucleotides match TRBD2. The germline gives CDR1 SSHAT, CDR2 FNYEAQ (reference sequence). The CDR3 has 14 residues.

The gene calls are TRBV11-2 and TRBJ2-7, with 8 positions matching TRBD2. The CDR3 totals 16 residues. The germline V gene encodes CDR1 SGHAT and CDR2 FQNNGV. Unmatched junction bases numbered 14, after V lost 5 bases and J lost 5 bases. CDR3 region: CASSPHPLAGPHEQYF. DNA of the CDR3: TGTGCCAGCAGCCCGCACCCCCTAGCGGGTCCCCACGAGCAGTACTTC.